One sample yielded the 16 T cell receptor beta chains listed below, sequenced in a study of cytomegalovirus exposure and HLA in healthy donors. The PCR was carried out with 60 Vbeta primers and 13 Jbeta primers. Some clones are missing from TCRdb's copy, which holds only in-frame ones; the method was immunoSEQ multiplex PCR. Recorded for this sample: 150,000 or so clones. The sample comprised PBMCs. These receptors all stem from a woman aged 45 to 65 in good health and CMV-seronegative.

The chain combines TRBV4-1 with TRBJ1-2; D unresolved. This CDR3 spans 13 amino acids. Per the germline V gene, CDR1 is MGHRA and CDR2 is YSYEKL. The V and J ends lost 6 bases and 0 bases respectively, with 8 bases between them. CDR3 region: CASSPVANYGYTF. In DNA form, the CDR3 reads TGCGCCAGCAGTCCCGTAGCTAACTATGGCTACACCTTC.

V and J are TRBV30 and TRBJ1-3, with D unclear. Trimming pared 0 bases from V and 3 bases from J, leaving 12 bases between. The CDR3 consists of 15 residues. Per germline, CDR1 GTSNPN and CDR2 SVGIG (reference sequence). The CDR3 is CAWSVLVGVGNTIYF. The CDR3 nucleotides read TGTGCCTGGAGTGTACTAGTAGGAGTTGGAAACACCATATATTTT.

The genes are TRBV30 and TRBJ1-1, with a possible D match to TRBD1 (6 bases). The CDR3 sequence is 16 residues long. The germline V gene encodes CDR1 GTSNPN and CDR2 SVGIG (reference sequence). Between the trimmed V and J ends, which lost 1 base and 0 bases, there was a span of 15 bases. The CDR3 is CAWSESGDIVNTEAFF. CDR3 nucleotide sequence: TGTGCCTGGAGTGAATCCGGGGACATAGTGAACACTGAAGCTTTCTTT. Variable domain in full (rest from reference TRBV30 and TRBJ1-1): SQTIHQWPATLVQPVGSPLSLECTVEGTSNPNLYWYRQAAGRGLQLLFYSVGIGQISSEVPQNLSASRPQDRQFILSSKKLLLSDSGFYLCAWSESGDIVNTEAFFGQGTRLTVV.

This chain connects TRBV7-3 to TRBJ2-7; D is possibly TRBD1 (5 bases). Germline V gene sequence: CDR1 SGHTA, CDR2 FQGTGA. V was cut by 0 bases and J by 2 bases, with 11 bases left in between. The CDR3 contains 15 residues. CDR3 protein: CASSLTPGPTYEQYF. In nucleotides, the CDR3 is TGTGCCAGCAGCTTAACCCCAGGGCCCACCTACGAGCAGTACTTC.

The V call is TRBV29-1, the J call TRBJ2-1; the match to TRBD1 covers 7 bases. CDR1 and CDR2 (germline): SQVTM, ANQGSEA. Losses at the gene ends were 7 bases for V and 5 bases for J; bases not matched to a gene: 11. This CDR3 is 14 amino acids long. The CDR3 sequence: CSGLRGSANNEQFF. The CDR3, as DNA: TGCAGCGGCCTCAGGGGGTCAGCCAACAATGAGCAGTTCTTC.

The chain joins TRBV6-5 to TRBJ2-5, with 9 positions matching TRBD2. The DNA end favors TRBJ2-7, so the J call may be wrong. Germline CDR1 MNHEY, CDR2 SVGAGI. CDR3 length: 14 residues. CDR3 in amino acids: CASSFHSGSAEQYF. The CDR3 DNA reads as TGTGCCAGCAGTTTTCATAGCGGGAGTGCCGAGCAGTACTTC.

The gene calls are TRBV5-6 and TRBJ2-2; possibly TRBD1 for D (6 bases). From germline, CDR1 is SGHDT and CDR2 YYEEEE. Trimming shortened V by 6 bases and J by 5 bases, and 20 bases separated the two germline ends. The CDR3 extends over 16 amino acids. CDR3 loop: CASTPGVGSFTGELFF. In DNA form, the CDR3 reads TGTGCCAGCACCCCAGGGGTAGGAAGTTTTACCGGGGAGCTGTTTTTT.

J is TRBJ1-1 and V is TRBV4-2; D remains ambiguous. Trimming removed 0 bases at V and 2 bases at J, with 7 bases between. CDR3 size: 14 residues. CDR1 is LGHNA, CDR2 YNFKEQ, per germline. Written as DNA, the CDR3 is TGTGCCAGCAGCCAAGATCAGGCAAACACTGAAGCTTTCTTT. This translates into CASSQDQANTEAFF.

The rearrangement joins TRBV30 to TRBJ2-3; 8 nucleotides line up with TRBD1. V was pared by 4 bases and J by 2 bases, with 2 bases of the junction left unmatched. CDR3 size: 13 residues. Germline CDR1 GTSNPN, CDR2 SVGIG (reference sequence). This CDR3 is CAWKQGATDTQYF. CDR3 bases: TGTGCCTGGAAGCAGGGGGCCACAGATACGCAGTATTTT.

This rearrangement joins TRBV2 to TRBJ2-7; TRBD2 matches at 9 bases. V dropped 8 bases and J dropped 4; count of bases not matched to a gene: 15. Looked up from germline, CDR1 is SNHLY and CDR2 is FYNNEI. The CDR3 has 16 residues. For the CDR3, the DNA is TGTGCCAGCGGCTCGGGACTAGCTTTAAACCCGTACGAGCAGTACTTC. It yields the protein CASGSGLALNPYEQYF.

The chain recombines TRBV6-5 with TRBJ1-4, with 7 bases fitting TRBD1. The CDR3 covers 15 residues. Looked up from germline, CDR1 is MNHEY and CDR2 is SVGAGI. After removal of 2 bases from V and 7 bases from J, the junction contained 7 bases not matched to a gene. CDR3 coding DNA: TGTGCCAGCAGTTACACCACAGCAGGGGGTGAAAAACTGTTTTTT. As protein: CASSYTTAGGEKLFF.

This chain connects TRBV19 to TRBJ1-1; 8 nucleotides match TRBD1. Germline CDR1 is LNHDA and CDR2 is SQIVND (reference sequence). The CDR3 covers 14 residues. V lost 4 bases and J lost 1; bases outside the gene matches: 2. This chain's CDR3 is CASSTGTGNTEAFF. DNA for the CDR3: TGTGCCAGTAGTACCGGGACAGGGAACACTGAAGCTTTCTTT.

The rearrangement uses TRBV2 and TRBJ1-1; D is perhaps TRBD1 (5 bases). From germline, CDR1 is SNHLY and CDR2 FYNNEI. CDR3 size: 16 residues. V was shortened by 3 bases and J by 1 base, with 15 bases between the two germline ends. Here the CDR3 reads CASSDWWRGPNTEAFF. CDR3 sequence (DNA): TGTGCCAGCAGTGATTGGTGGAGGGGACCGAACACTGAAGCTTTCTTT.

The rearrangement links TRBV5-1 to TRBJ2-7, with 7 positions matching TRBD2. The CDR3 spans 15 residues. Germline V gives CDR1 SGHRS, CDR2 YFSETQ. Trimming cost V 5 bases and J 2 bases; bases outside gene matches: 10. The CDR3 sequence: CASRPTYAGAYEQYF. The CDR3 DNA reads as TGCGCCAGCAGACCCACCTATGCGGGAGCCTACGAGCAGTACTTC.

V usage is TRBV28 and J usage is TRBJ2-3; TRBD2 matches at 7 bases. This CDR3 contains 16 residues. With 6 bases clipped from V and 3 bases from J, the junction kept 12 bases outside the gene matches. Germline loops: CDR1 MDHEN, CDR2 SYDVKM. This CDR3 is CASSPSGGGETDTQYF. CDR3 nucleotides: TGTGCCAGCAGCCCTTCCGGTGGGGGGGAAACAGATACGCAGTATTTT.

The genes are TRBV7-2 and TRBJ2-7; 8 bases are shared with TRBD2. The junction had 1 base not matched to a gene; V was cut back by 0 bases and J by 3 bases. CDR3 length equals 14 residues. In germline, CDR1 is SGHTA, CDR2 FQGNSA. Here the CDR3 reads CASSLAAGGYEQYF. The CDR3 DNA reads TGTGCCAGCAGCTTAGCGGCGGGGGGCTACGAGCAGTACTTC.